The 5 T cell receptor beta chains listed next were all sequenced from one sample in a study of regulatory T cells in long-lasting Graves disease. Arm-PCR with iRepertoire HTBI primers amplified the CDR3 regions for these TCR beta libraries. Each CDR3 protein gets one entry after TCRdb re-called the multiplex PCR reads with MiXCR. The sample includes almost 350,000 distinct CDR3 sequences, around 20% of them seen just once. The time point: persistent/refractory GD, antithyroid drugs over 5 years with positive TRAb. From PBMCs, RNA was extracted and then used to make the TCR library. Here the sequenced sample was peripheral blood mononuclear cells (PBMCs), taken when the disease was refractory, from a patient treated with antithyroid drugs. The receptors shown here come from a female donor with Graves disease.

This clonotype was observed at least ten times. The chain is built from TRBV25-1 and TRBJ2-5; no definite D call. The CDR3 covers 11 residues. The germline CDR1 and CDR2 sequences are MGHDK and SYGVNS. The ends were cut back, 6 bases at V and 7 bases at J, with 9 bases in the middle. CDR3 bases: TGTGCCAGCAGCAGGATCGGGACCCAGTACTTC. Protein product: CASSRIGTQYF.

The gene calls are TRBV5-1 and TRBJ2-7; D might be TRBD2 (5 bases). The V end was cut by 4 bases, the J end by 0 bases, with 14 bases between. CDR3 size: 15 residues. CDR1 and CDR2 from the germline V gene are SGHRS and YFSETQ. CDR3 nucleotide sequence: TGCGCCAGCAGCCCAGTCGGACTCTTCTCCTACGAGCAGTACTTC. This codes for CASSPVGLFSYEQYF.

This clonotype was observed a few times. The V gene is TRBV28, the J gene TRBJ1-5; D is perhaps TRBD1 (5 bases). The CDR3 covers 13 residues. CDR1 is MDHEN, CDR2 SYDVKM, per germline. The V end lost 5 bases, the J end lost 6 bases, and 11 bases lay between the germline ends. This CDR3 reads CASSTGIIQPQHF. CDR3 coding DNA: TGTGCCAGCAGTACAGGTATAATTCAGCCCCAGCATTTT.

This clonotype was picked up many times. The DNA of the CDR3 is TGTGCCATCTCAATGGACACCTATGGCTACACCTTC. It yields the protein CAISMDTYGYTF. This chain connects TRBV7-9 to TRBJ1-2; D is possibly TRBD1 (5 bases). V dropped 10 bases and J dropped 4 bases, with 13 bases sitting between them. CDR1 and CDR2 (germline): SEHNR, FQNEAQ (reference sequence). The CDR3 is 12 amino acids.

V is TRBV3-1 and J is TRBJ2-5; the D call may be TRBD1 or TRBD2 (5 bases each). Looked up from germline, CDR1 is LGHDT and CDR2 is YNNKEL (reference sequence). V was shortened by 1 base and J by 7 bases, with 13 bases between the two germline ends. The CDR3 is 14 residues long. The CDR3 coding sequence is TGTGCCAGCAGCCAAGTTGGGGGTGGGGGGACCCAGTACTTC. Amino acids: CASSQVGGGGTQYF.